This passage covers 10 T cell receptor beta chains from one sample sequenced in a study of cytomegalovirus exposure and HLA in healthy donors. The study ran its PCR with 60 Vbeta and 13 Jbeta primers. Clones were sequenced by immunoSEQ multiplex PCR, and TCRdb holds only the in-frame ones, with some missing. The sample shows roughly 200,000 clones, approximately 88% of them seen only once. The source material was PBMCs. The receptors shown here come from a boy younger than 10 in good health and CMV-seronegative.

DNA of the CDR3: TGTGCCAGCAGTGACAGTAGCACCGGGGAGCTGTTTTTT. Translated: CASSDSSTGELFF. V usage is TRBV6-4 and J usage is TRBJ2-2; the D is unclear. The germline V gene has CDR1 MRHNA and CDR2 SNTAGT. V lost 2 bases to trimming and J lost 4 bases, with 5 bases between them. The CDR3 length is 13 residues.

This clone appeared a few times. The rearrangement links TRBV13 to TRBJ2-1; 7 bases line up with TRBD2. CDR3 size: 14 residues. CDR1 and CDR2 (germline): PRHDT, FYEKMQ (reference sequence). V dropped 3 bases and J dropped 4; count of bases not matched to a gene: 3. The CDR3 nucleotides read TGTGCCAGCAGCTTGGGGCGGGGGTACAATGAGCAGTTCTTC. Its protein product is CASSLGRGYNEQFF.

The chain is built from TRBV10-3 and TRBJ1-1; 7 bases match TRBD1. Trimming at V came to 0 bases and at J to 5 bases, leaving 12 bases not matched to a gene. Germline V gene lookup returns CDR1 ENHRY and CDR2 SYGVKD. The CDR3 is 17 amino acids. The CDR3 DNA reads TGTGCCATCAGTGAGTCAGGGGGCTCAACGTCTGGGACTGAAGCTTTCTTT. Protein sequence: CAISESGGSTSGTEAFF.

J is TRBJ2-5 and V is TRBV6-1; D not resolved. Germline CDR1 MNHNS, CDR2 SASEGT. Trimming pared 3 bases from V and 2 bases from J, leaving 16 bases between. CDR3 length: 16 amino acids. The CDR3 sequence is CASSDRFRSQQETQYF. The CDR3 DNA follows: TGTGCCAGCAGTGATCGCTTTCGTTCACAACAAGAGACCCAGTACTTC.

The J gene is TRBJ2-1, the V gene TRBV6-5; a possible D gene is TRBD2 (6 bases). Germline loops: CDR1 MNHEY, CDR2 SVGAGI. V lost 0 bases and J lost 6, with 12 bases in between. This CDR3 has 15 residues. The CDR3 region is CASSYSPFGGNEQFF. The CDR3, as DNA: TGTGCCAGCAGTTACTCGCCGTTCGGGGGCAATGAGCAGTTCTTC.

The chain uses TRBV29-1 and TRBJ2-5; TRBD1 matches 9 bases. The DNA matches TRBJ2-7 better at its end, which makes the J call doubtful. The CDR3 is made up of 14 amino acids. CDR1 is SQVTM, CDR2 ANQGSEA, per germline. CDR3: CSVEEGQGVYEQYF. The CDR3 DNA is TGCAGCGTTGAGGAGGGACAGGGAGTCTACGAGCAGTACTTC.

This clone is a singleton in its sample. This rearrangement joins TRBV6-1 to TRBJ1-2; 10 bases map to TRBD1. V was clipped by 7 bases and J by 4 bases; unmatched bases: 9. Germline V CDR1 and CDR2: MNHNS, SASEGT. CDR3 size: 15 residues. CDR3 DNA: TGTGCCAGCAACTTAGACAGGGGGCTTTTCTATGGCTACACCTTC. Translation gives CASNLDRGLFYGYTF.

This clone was recorded a few times. The chain has TRBV4-1 and TRBJ2-7; the D is unclear. Germline-derived CDR1 and CDR2 are MGHRA and YSYEKL. The CDR3 runs 16 residues. V gave up 0 bases and J gave up 0 bases, with 12 bases separating them. The CDR3 nucleotides are TGCGCCAGCAGCCAAGATTGGGCAATCACCTCCTACGAGCAGTACTTC. This sequence encodes CASSQDWAITSYEQYF.

This rearrangement joins TRBV27 to TRBJ1-2, with a weak D call TRBD1 (6 bases). Per germline, CDR1 MNHEY and CDR2 SMNVEV (reference sequence). V dropped 2 bases and J dropped 4 bases, with 14 bases sitting between them. The CDR3 length is 15 residues. CDR3 DNA: TGTGCCAGCAGTTTAATCGGCGGGGGCCCCTATGGCTACACCTTC. It translates to CASSLIGGGPYGYTF.

The V gene is TRBV30, the J gene TRBJ2-3; D is perhaps TRBD2 (5 bases). Trimming stripped 3 bases from V and 2 bases from J, with 9 bases between. This CDR3 is built from 13 residues. Germline V gene sequence: CDR1 GTSNPN, CDR2 SVGIG (reference sequence). The CDR3 bases are TGTGCCTGGAGCCCCGGGGTCACAGATACGCAGTATTTT. It specifies CAWSPGVTDTQYF.